The 2 T cell receptor beta chains reported below all come from one sample, sequenced in a study of blood T cells in healthy people across ages. Together with a sample-barcoded 5' primer, a J-beta primer mix was included in a second PCR lasting about 6 to 12 cycles. Each CDR3 protein gets one entry after TCRdb re-called the 5' RACE reads with MiXCR. The sample includes approximately 880,000 distinct CDR3 sequences, about 44% of them seen just once. Material: blood. These TCRs come from a man aged 25-40 years in good health.

The chain links TRBV9 to TRBJ2-5; TRBD1 is a possible D gene (6 bases). Between the trimmed V and J ends, which lost 0 bases and 2 bases, there was a span of 8 bases. Germline-derived CDR1 and CDR2 are SGDLS and YYNGEE. CDR3 length: 14 amino acids. The CDR3 sequence is CASSVARGQETQYF. DNA of the CDR3: TGTGCCAGCAGCGTAGCCAGGGGTCAAGAGACCCAGTACTTC.

The V gene is TRBV5-1, the J gene TRBJ2-1; TRBD1 matches 9 bases. Germline trimming cut 1 base from V and 9 bases from J; bases unmatched to any gene: 5. CDR1 and CDR2 (germline): SGHRS, YFSETQ. The CDR3 is 14 amino acids. The CDR3 bases are TGCGCCAGCAGCTTGAGACAGGGGGGAGGTGAGCAGTTCTTC. Its protein product is CASSLRQGGGEQFF.